These T cell receptor beta chains were read from a single sample in a study of T cell changes during pregnancy in multiple sclerosis. This table comes from immunoSEQ multiplex PCR, and its TCRdb copy is limited to in-frame clones, with some not included. Found here are about 85,000 clones, approximately 91% of them singletons; the top ten hold approximately 2.5%. The specimen comprised peripheral blood, sampled in the first trimester of pregnancy. The receptor source for this set is a female donor with multiple sclerosis, enrolled in a pregnancy study. CDR3s include the opening cysteine and the closing phenylalanine or tryptophan. Each record gives: J gene, D gene, V gene, clone size, CDR3 protein, CDR3 DNA. The D gene is left open where the match is weak. Size tells how often a clone was seen (once, few, many) or the class of an expanded clone, and some rows leave it out.

>TRBJ1-2|TRBD1|TRBV28|-
CASSPTGVPKNYGYTF
TGTGCCAGCAGTCCGACAGGGGTCCCAAAAAACTATGGCTACACCTTC
>TRBJ2-3|-|TRBV16|-
CASSQSASTDTQYF
TGTGCCAGCAGCCAATCGGCCAGCACAGATACGCAGTATTTT
>TRBJ2-7|-|TRBV4-3|-
CASSQELDSWAYEQYF
TGCGCCAGCAGCCAAGAATTGGACTCCTGGGCCTACGAGCAGTACTTC
>TRBJ2-1|-|TRBV19|-
CASSPGQNSYNEQFF
TGTGCCAGTAGTCCCGGACAGAACTCCTACAATGAGCAGTTCTTC
>TRBJ1-4|TRBD1|TRBV29-1|once
CSVEDRDRGSGNEKLFF
TGCAGCGTTGAAGATCGGGACAGGGGTTCGGGGAATGAAAAACTGTTTTTT
>TRBJ1-5|-|TRBV27|-
CASSSLGGVRVWPQHF
TGTGCCAGCAGTTCCCTCGGGGGAGTCCGGGTTTGGCCCCAGCATTTT
>TRBJ2-1|TRBD1|TRBV6-1|-
CASSAWTGGASNEQFF
TGTGCCAGCAGTGCCTGGACAGGGGGCGCCTCCAATGAGCAGTTCTTC
>TRBJ1-2|TRBD1|TRBV28|-
CASSLLDRGLNYGYTF
TGTGCCAGCAGTTTATTAGACAGGGGGCTTAACTATGGCTACACCTTC
>TRBJ2-7|-|TRBV11-2|-
CATLRGGPPYEQYF
TGTGCCACCCTAAGGGGGGGTCCCCCCTACGAGCAGTACTTC
>TRBJ2-5|-|TRBV5-4|-
CASSTTAIETQYF
TGTGCCAGCAGCACGACAGCGATCGAGACCCAGTACTTC
>TRBJ2-2|-|TRBV7-3|-
CASSLNSEVTGELFF
TGTGCCAGCAGCTTAAATAGCGAAGTCACCGGGGAGCTGTTTTTT
>TRBJ2-3|TRBD2|TRBV7-9|-
CASSPREGIDTQYF
TGTGCCAGCAGCCCCAGGGAGGGCATAGATACGCAGTATTTT
>TRBJ1-1|-|TRBV14|once
CASSPQVNTEAFF
TGTGCCAGCAGCCCACAGGTTAACACTGAAGCTTTCTTT
>TRBJ1-1|-|TRBV15|-
CATSREGEVTEAFF
TGTGCCACCAGCAGAGAGGGAGAGGTCACTGAAGCTTTCTTT
>TRBJ1-1|-|TRBV28|-
CATQVPRVLLTEAFF
TGTGCCACCCAGGTCCCGAGGGTCCTGTTGACTGAAGCTTTCTTT
>TRBJ2-3|TRBD1|TRBV5-1|-
CASSLGGQGARTDTQYF
TGCGCCAGCAGCTTGGGGGGACAGGGGGCGCGAACAGATACGCAGTATTTT
>TRBJ1-1|TRBD1|TRBV7-7|once
CASSEPTGAGDTEAFF
TGTGCCAGCAGCGAACCTACAGGGGCAGGAGACACTGAAGCTTTCTTT
>TRBJ2-5|-|TRBV9|-
CASSVVGTHGTQYF
TGTGCCAGCAGCGTAGTGGGGACTCACGGCACCCAGTACTTC